Sequencing of this T cell receptor beta chain was carried out in a study of T cell clusters in autoimmune cytopenias. The CDR3 has 12 residues. Germline-derived CDR1 and CDR2 are MNHNS and SASEGT. TRB rearrangements were amplified by touch-down multiplex PCR with mixed TRB-A/B primers. TCRdb re-called the multiplex PCR reads and catalogs CDR3 proteins one per entry, DNA excluded. The sample has 12,000 or so distinct CDR3 sequences. TRB amplification used around 260 ng of peripheral blood genomic DNA. The chain recombines TRBV6-1 with TRBJ2-3. Sequences were obtained from peripheral blood. This TCR was recovered from a human donor with an autoimmune cytopenia or autoimmune hepatitis (not recorded which). CDR3 loop: CASSDTEITQYF.